The present entry profiles one T cell receptor beta chain with its context. Original methodology: Amplified reference gene primers provided the basis for estimating nucleated cell counts. Assay: immunoSEQ multiplex PCR; the TCRdb copy retains only in-frame clones and omits some. The V and J calls and clone size come from that table; D and trimming were worked out from the DNA. The table shows around 180,000 clones, with 84% occurring only once. The source of the sample is a study of blood T cell repertoires in COVID-19. On the study more broadly: There were acute and convalescent COVID-19 samples, and they came from the United States, Italy and Spain. From T cells, B-cell-depleted T cells, or PBMCs came the material, which was cDNA or gDNA.

The CDR3 has 16 amino acids. The sequenced sample was peripheral blood. This sequence originates from a human donor in a cohort sampled during active COVID-19. This rearrangement joins TRBV12-2 to TRBJ1-1. TRBV12-2 is shown as a pseudogene. In nucleotides, the CDR3 is TGTGCAAGTCGCTCGAGACAGCAAGGGGGGGAAACTGAAGCTTTCTTT. Encoded protein: CASRSRQQGGETEAFF.